Listed here are 24 T cell receptor beta chains from one sample, sequenced in a study of OX40 agonist ivuxolimab in advanced cancers. Generated by immunoSEQ multiplex PCR, the TCRdb table keeps only in-frame clones and is missing some. The top ten clones hold approximately 1.5% of a sample with tens of thousands of clones, roughly nine tenths of them seen once. Sequenced material: CD4+ or CD8+ T cells sorted from blood, taken in a trial of the OX40 agonist ivuxolimab. Receptors were obtained from an adult with an advanced solid tumor such as melanoma, head and neck, liver or kidney cancer.

The V gene is TRBV19, the J gene TRBJ1-5, with D possibly TRBD1 on 5 matching bases. Trimming removed 5 bases from V and 0 bases from J, with 8 bases in between. The CDR3 runs 14 residues. Germline-derived CDR1 and CDR2 are LNHDA and SQIVND (reference sequence). The CDR3 reads CASSRQISNQPQHF. CDR3 coding DNA: TGTGCCAGTAGTCGACAGATTAGCAATCAGCCCCAGCATTTT.

V is TRBV5-5 and J is TRBJ1-2; D is perhaps TRBD1 (5 bases). Germline V lookup: CDR1 SGHKS, CDR2 YYEKEE (reference sequence). The CDR3 is 15 amino acids. Trimming cost V 4 bases and J 4 bases, with 17 bases left between them. The CDR3 DNA reads as TGTGCCAGCAGCCCCCTGGTGGGGGTCCCCTATGGCTACACCTTC. Its protein product is CASSPLVGVPYGYTF.

The chain has TRBV28 and TRBJ2-7; TRBD2 matches at 7 bases. CDR1 and CDR2 (germline): MDHEN, SYDVKM. This CDR3 comprises 14 residues. With V trimmed by 7 bases and J by 2 bases, 8 bases remained unmatched. This chain's CDR3 is CASIQGGGTYEQYF. CDR3 nucleotide sequence: TGTGCCAGCATCCAAGGCGGGGGAACCTACGAGCAGTACTTC. Full variable domain (outside the CDR3, taken from reference TRBV28 and TRBJ2-7): DVKVTQSSRYLVKRTGEKVFLECVQDMDHENMFWYRQDPGLGLRLIYFSYDVKMKEKGDIPEGYSVSREKKERFSLILESASTNQTSMYLCASIQGGGTYEQYFGPGTRLTVT.

The V gene is TRBV5-1, the J gene TRBJ2-2, with 11 bases aligning to TRBD1. Germline V gene data show CDR1 as SGHRS and CDR2 as YFSETQ. Germline trimming cut 3 bases from V and 5 bases from J; bases unmatched to any gene: 9. The CDR3 is 17 amino acids. This CDR3 is CASSWRTGGDGTGELFF. The CDR3 nucleotides are TGCGCCAGCAGCTGGAGGACAGGGGGCGATGGAACCGGGGAGCTGTTTTTT.

This clone was counted only a few times. The V and J genes are TRBV5-1 and TRBJ2-7; weak D call: TRBD2 (6 bases). The germline V gene encodes CDR1 SGHRS and CDR2 YFSETQ. The V gene lost 4 bases and the J gene lost 1 base, with 15 bases spanning the gap. The CDR3 totals 15 residues. CDR3 nucleotide sequence: TGCGCCAGCAGCCCTAGCCTGGGGGGTTCCTACGAGCAGTACTTC. It translates to CASSPSLGGSYEQYF.

The V and J genes are TRBV28 and TRBJ1-5; 9 nucleotides line up with TRBD1. After removal of 5 bases from V and 5 bases from J, the junction contained 4 bases not matched to a gene. CDR3 length: 14 amino acids. From germline, CDR1 is MDHEN and CDR2 SYDVKM. CDR3 protein: CASSEDRGHQPQHF. The CDR3 DNA reads TGTGCCAGCAGTGAGGACAGGGGTCATCAGCCCCAGCATTTT.

The J gene is TRBJ1-5, the V gene TRBV7-2, with D uncertain. Looked up from germline, CDR1 is SGHTA and CDR2 is FQGNSA. This CDR3 spans 16 amino acids. Trimming left V 1 base short and J 5 bases short, with 15 bases between. CDR3 loop: CASSLDGGSGDQPQHF. Here the CDR3 DNA reads TGTGCCAGCAGCTTAGATGGTGGCTCCGGAGATCAGCCCCAGCATTTT.

The chain is built from TRBV29-1 and TRBJ1-2, with TRBD1 as a possible D gene (5 bases). This CDR3 contains 13 residues. Trimming shortened V by 3 bases and J by 6 bases, and 14 bases separated the two germline ends. Germline lookup yields CDR1 SQVTM and CDR2 ANQGSEA. CDR3 residues: CSVDFGQGDGYTF. The CDR3 DNA is TGCAGCGTTGATTTCGGGCAGGGTGATGGCTACACCTTC. The entire variable domain, with the rest obtained from reference TRBV29-1 and TRBJ1-2, is as follows: SAVISQKPSRDICQRGTSLTIQCQVDSQVTMMFWYRQQPGQSLTLIATANQGSEATYESGFVIDKFPISRPNLTFSTLTVSNMSPEDSSIYLCSVDFGQGDGYTFGSGTRLTVV.

V is TRBV29-1 and J is TRBJ2-6; D remains ambiguous. Trimming pared 5 bases from V and 4 bases from J, leaving 9 bases between. The germline gives CDR1 SQVTM, CDR2 ANQGSEA. This CDR3 has 13 amino acids. The CDR3 DNA reads TGCAGCGTTCGGGCGTCGGGGGCCAACGTCCTGACTTTC. Its translation: CSVRASGANVLTF.

This clone appeared a few times. The J gene is TRBJ2-5, the V gene TRBV7-2, with D perhaps matching TRBD1 or TRBD2 (5 bases each). CDR1 and CDR2 (germline): SGHTA, FQGNSA. Trimming stripped 4 bases from V and 1 base from J, with 13 bases between. This CDR3 contains 15 residues. The CDR3 coding sequence is TGTGCCAGCAGCTCCATCTGGGGGATCCAAGAGACCCAGTACTTC. It specifies CASSSIWGIQETQYF.

The chain is built from TRBV6-5 and TRBJ1-1, with a weak D call TRBD1 (5 bases). This CDR3 spans 14 amino acids. Germline V gene sequence: CDR1 MNHEY, CDR2 SVGAGI. Trimming left V 0 bases short and J 6 bases short, with 11 bases between. This CDR3 is CASSYSAGPAEAFF. The CDR3, as DNA: TGTGCCAGCAGTTACTCGGCAGGGCCGGCTGAAGCTTTCTTT.

This clone was observed a single time. The chain uses TRBV9 and TRBJ1-4; TRBD1 agrees at 8 bases. J lost 8 bases, V lost 2 bases, and 8 bases had no gene match. Germline CDR1 SGDLS, CDR2 YYNGEE. The CDR3 contains 15 residues. The CDR3 spells CASSVLDRDYEKLFF. The CDR3 nucleotides are TGTGCCAGCAGCGTTCTGGACAGGGATTACGAAAAACTGTTTTTT.

For the CDR3, the DNA is TGTGCCAGCAGCCTTCAAGGAGGTAGCGGGACTACAGATACGCAGTATTTT. Residues: CASSLQGGSGTTDTQYF. The rearrangement links TRBV7-2 to TRBJ2-3; 8 nucleotides match TRBD2. CDR3 length: 17 residues. The trim removed 5 bases at V and 3 bases at J, leaving 13 bases unmatched. Germline V lookup: CDR1 SGHTA, CDR2 FQGNSA.

The rearrangement uses TRBV29-1 and TRBJ1-6; TRBD1 agrees at 7 bases. Looked up from germline, CDR1 is SQVTM and CDR2 is ANQGSEA. J lost 6 bases, V lost 5 bases, and 4 bases had no gene match. The CDR3 length is 13 residues. CDR3 DNA sequence: TGCAGCGTTAAACAGGGGAGTAATTCACCCCTCCACTTT. Protein sequence: CSVKQGSNSPLHF.

This clone was found once. The V call is TRBV5-1, the J call TRBJ2-6, with TRBD2 as a possible D gene (5 bases). The CDR3 runs to 17 residues. V lost 2 bases and J lost 0, with 12 bases in between. CDR1 and CDR2 (germline): SGHRS, YFSETQ. This CDR3 is CASSFSTGFSGANVLTF. In DNA, the CDR3 is TGCGCCAGCAGCTTTTCGACGGGGTTCTCTGGGGCCAACGTCCTGACTTTC. Variable domain in full (rest from reference TRBV5-1 and TRBJ2-6): KAGVTQTPRYLIKTRGQQVTLSCSPISGHRSVSWYQQTPGQGLQFLFEYFSETQRNKGNFPGRFSGRQFSNSRSEMNVSTLELGDSALYLCASSFSTGFSGANVLTFGAGSRLTVL.

This clone appeared a single time. In DNA, the CDR3 is TGTGCCAGCAGCCCCCGCCACGAATCAGATGGCTACACCTTC. It specifies CASSPRHESDGYTF. The gene calls are TRBV7-2 and TRBJ1-2; D remains unclear. Germline CDR1 is SGHTA and CDR2 is FQGNSA. V was cut by 5 bases and J by 6 bases, with 16 bases left in between. The CDR3 is made up of 14 amino acids.

The genes are TRBV11-2 and TRBJ2-2; D gene ambiguous. The CDR3 length is 14 residues. Germline V CDR1 and CDR2: SGHAT, FQNNGV. Between the trimmed V and J ends, which lost 1 base and 8 bases, there was a span of 11 bases. CDR3 bases: TGTGCCAGCAGCTTAGGAGGAACCGTAGGGGAGCTGTTTTTT. Amino acids: CASSLGGTVGELFF.

The chain uses TRBV11-2 and TRBJ2-2; D gene ambiguous. The CDR3 sequence is 12 residues long. Trimming left V 0 bases short and J 7 bases short, with 3 bases between. The germline gives CDR1 SGHAT, CDR2 FQNNGV. DNA for the CDR3: TGTGCCAGCAGCTTAGAAGACGGGGAGCTGTTTTTT. Translated, it gives CASSLEDGELFF.

The V gene is TRBV18, the J gene TRBJ2-3; no firm D call. Trimming pared 3 bases from V and 2 bases from J, leaving 6 bases between. This CDR3 is 13 amino acids long. Per the germline V gene, CDR1 is KGHSH and CDR2 is LQKENI. As DNA, the CDR3 is TGTGCCAGCTCACCCACTTACACAGATACGCAGTATTTT. Its translation: CASSPTYTDTQYF.

V usage is TRBV30 and J usage is TRBJ2-1, with 12 bases fitting TRBD2. The CDR3 contains 15 residues. Per germline, CDR1 GTSNPN and CDR2 SVGIG (reference sequence). Unmatched junction bases numbered 5, after V lost 2 bases and J lost 6 bases. CDR3 DNA: TGTGCCTGGAGTTCAGGACTAGCGGGATTCAATGAGCAGTTCTTC. Translation: CAWSSGLAGFNEQFF.

The chain employs TRBV6-1 and TRBJ1-2, with TRBD1 as a possible D gene (5 bases). V was pared by 8 bases and J by 2 bases, with 9 bases between. Looked up from germline, CDR1 is MNHNS and CDR2 is SASEGT. This CDR3 comprises 12 residues. The DNA for the CDR3 is TGTGCCAGCGAGACAGAAAACTATGGCTACACCTTC. Encoded protein: CASETENYGYTF.

This clone occurred a few times. In DNA form, the CDR3 reads TGTGCCAGCAGCTTAGCTATAGGCGGCAACACCGGGGAGCTGTTTTTT. This encodes CASSLAIGGNTGELFF. This chain uses TRBV7-6 with TRBJ2-2; no clear D gene. V was cut by 0 bases and J by 2 bases, with 10 bases left in between. CDR3 length equals 16 residues. Germline V gene lookup returns CDR1 SGHVS and CDR2 FNYEAQ.

This rearrangement joins TRBV11-2 to TRBJ1-1; maybe TRBD1 (6 bases). Between the trimmed V and J ends, which lost 2 bases and 5 bases, there was a span of 12 bases. The CDR3 is 14 residues long. Germline V gene data show CDR1 as SGHAT and CDR2 as FQNNGV. DNA for the CDR3: TGTGCCAGCAGCTTACAGGGGTTATCAACTGAAGCTTTCTTT. It specifies CASSLQGLSTEAFF.

V is TRBV5-1 and J is TRBJ2-3; 9 bases line up with TRBD2. This CDR3 has 16 amino acids. V gave up 4 bases and J gave up 2 bases; unmatched junction bases: 8. Looked up from germline, CDR1 is SGHRS and CDR2 is YFSETQ. The DNA of the CDR3 is TGCGCCAGCAGCAAGAAAGCGGGAGGAAACACAGATACGCAGTATTTT. Residues: CASSKKAGGNTDTQYF. The full variable domain, completed using reference TRBV5-1 and TRBJ2-3, is KAGVTQTPRYLIKTRGQQVTLSCSPISGHRSVSWYQQTPGQGLQFLFEYFSETQRNKGNFPGRFSGRQFSNSRSEMNVSTLELGDSALYLCASSKKAGGNTDTQYFGPGTRLTVL.